This T cell receptor (beta chain) was captured by sequencing in a study of cytomegalovirus exposure and HLA in healthy donors. General study findings and limits: In the analysis, some V segments, TRBV6-2 and TRBV6-3 included, were excluded as indistinguishable. Specificity of three CMV-associated chains for CMV antigens was verified in vitro. One later analysis reportedly identified an Asian-associated ancestry cluster that showed fewer N-insertions than the approximately 700-donor mean.

CDR1 and CDR2 (germline): SGDLS, YYNGEE. V lost 1 base and J lost 6, with 9 bases in between. The CDR3 covers 13 residues. PCR was performed using 60 Vbeta and 13 Jbeta primers. The table came from immunoSEQ multiplex PCR; TCRdb's copy has only in-frame clones and leaves some out. The profile covers a few hundred thousand clones, with 80% to 95% appearing a single time and less than 2% taken by the ten largest. As regards this clone: As yet, its antigen is unknown.

This TCR came from a girl aged 2 to 9 in good health and CMV-seronegative. Sequences were obtained from PBMCs. The chain joins TRBV9 to TRBJ2-3; D not resolved. The CDR3 DNA reads as TGTGCCAGCAGCGTACGAGAATTGGATACGCAGTATTTT. Encoded protein: CASSVRELDTQYF.